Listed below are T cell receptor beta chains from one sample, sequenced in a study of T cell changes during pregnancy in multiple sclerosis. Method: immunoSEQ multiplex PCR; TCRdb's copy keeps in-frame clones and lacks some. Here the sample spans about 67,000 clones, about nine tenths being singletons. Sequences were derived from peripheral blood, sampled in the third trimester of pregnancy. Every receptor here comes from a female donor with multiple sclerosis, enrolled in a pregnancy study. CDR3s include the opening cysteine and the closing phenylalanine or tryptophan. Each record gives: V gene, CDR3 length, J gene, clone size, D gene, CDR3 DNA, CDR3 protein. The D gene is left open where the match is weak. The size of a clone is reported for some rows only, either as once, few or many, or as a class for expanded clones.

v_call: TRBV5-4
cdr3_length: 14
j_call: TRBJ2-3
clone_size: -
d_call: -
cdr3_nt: TGTGCCAGCAGCTTATGGCGGGACACAGATACGCAGTATTTT
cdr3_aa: CASSLWRDTDTQYF

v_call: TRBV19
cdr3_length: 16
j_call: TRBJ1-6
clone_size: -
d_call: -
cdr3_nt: TGTGCCAGTAGTATAGATGGATCACTAAACAATTCACCCCTCCACTTT
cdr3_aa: CASSIDGSLNNSPLHF

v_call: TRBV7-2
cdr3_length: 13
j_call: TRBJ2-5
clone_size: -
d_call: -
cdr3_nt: TGTGCCAGCAGCGAACAGGGTAGGGAGACCCAGTACTTC
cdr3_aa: CASSEQGRETQYF

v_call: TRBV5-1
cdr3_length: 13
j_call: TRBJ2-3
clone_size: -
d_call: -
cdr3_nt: TGCGCCAGCAGCTCCCAGACTTCAGATACGCAGTATTTT
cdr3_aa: CASSSQTSDTQYF

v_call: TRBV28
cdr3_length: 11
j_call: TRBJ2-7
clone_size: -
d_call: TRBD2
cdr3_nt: TGTGCCAGCAGAGACGCGGGAGGCCAGTACTTC
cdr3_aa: CASRDAGGQYF

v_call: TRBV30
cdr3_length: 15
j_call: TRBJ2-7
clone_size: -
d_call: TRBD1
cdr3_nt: TGTGCCTGGAGTGTACGGGGGGACAGGGCGGACGAGCAGTACTTC
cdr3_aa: CAWSVRGDRADEQYF

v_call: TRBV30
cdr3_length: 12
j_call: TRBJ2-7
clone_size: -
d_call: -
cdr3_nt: TGTGCCTGGACCCGAGCGGGTTTCGAGCAGTACTTC
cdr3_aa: CAWTRAGFEQYF

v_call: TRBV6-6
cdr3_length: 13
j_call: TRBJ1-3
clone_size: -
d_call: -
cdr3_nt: TGTGCCAGCAGTTACGACGGAGCTCCGGGACACTATTTT
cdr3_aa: CASSYDGAPGHYF

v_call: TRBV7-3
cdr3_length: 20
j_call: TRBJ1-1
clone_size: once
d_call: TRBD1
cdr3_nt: TGTGCCAGCAGCTTAGGCCCACCGGGACAGGGGCCAGCCGGGGACACTGAAGCTTTCTTT
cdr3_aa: CASSLGPPGQGPAGDTEAFF

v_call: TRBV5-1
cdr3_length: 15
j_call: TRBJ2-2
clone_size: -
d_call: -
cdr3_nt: TGCGCCAGCAGCTTGGGCGGGGCCGACACCGGGGAGCTGTTTTTT
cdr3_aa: CASSLGGADTGELFF

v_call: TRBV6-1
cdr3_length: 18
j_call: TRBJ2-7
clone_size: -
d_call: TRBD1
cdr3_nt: TGTGCCAGCAGTGAGCTCCCCAACAGGGGCCGGAGCTCCTACGAGCAGTACTTC
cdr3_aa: CASSELPNRGRSSYEQYF

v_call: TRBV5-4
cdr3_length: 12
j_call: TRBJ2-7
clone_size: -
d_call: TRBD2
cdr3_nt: TGTGCCAGCAGGGGCGGGGGTAACGAGCAGTACTTC
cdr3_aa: CASRGGGNEQYF

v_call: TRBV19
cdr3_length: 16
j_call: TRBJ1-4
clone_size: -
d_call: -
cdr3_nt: TGTGCCAGTAGTATGGAATACAGGGCGGGGGGTGAAAAACTGTTTTTT
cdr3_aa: CASSMEYRAGGEKLFF

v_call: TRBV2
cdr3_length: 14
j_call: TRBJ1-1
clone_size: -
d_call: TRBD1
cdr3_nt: TGTGCCAGCTGGTTTGACAGGGTGAACACTGAAGCTTTCTTT
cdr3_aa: CASWFDRVNTEAFF

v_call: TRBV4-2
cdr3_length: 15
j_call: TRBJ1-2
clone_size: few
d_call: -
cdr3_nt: TGTGCCAGCAGCACTGGGACTGACTCTTACTATGGCTACACCTTC
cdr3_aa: CASSTGTDSYYGYTF

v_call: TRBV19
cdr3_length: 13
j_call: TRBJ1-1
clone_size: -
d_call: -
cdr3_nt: TGTGCCAGTAGTATCCCCGGAGACACTGAAGCTTTCTTT
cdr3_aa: CASSIPGDTEAFF

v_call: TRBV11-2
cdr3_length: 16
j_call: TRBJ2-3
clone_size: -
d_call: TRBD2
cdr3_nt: TGTGCCAGCAGCTCCGGACTAGCGGGAGGCACAGATACGCAGTATTTT
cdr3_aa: CASSSGLAGGTDTQYF

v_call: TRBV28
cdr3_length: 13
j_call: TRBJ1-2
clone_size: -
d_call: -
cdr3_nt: TGTGCCAGCAGTGTGACATTCGGCTATGGCTACACCTTC
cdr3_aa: CASSVTFGYGYTF

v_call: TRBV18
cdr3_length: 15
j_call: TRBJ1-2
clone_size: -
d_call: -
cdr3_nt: TGTGCCAGCTCACCCCAGAGGGATTGGGGGACAGGCTACACCTTC
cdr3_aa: CASSPQRDWGTGYTF

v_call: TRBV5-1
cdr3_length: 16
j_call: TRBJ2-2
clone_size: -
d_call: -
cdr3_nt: TGCGCCAGCAGCTTGAGTTCATTGGGGGGAGCCGGGGAGCTGTTTTTT
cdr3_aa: CASSLSSLGGAGELFF

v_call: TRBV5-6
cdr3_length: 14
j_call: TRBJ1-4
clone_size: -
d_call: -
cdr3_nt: TGTGCCAGCAGCTCTGGGAGTTGGAATGAAAAACTGTTTTTT
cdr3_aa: CASSSGSWNEKLFF

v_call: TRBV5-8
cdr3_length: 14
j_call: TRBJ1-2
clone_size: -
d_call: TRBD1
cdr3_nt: TGTGCCAGCAGCTGGTCAGGGGGTAGCTATGGCTACACCTTC
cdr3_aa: CASSWSGGSYGYTF

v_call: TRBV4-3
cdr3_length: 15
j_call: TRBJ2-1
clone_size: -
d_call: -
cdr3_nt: TGCGCCAGCAGCCAAGATCGATTGACAAACAATGAGCAGTTCTTC
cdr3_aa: CASSQDRLTNNEQFF

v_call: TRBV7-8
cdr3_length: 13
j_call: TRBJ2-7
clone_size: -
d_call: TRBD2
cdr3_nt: TGTGCCAGCAGCCGGCGGGGGTCTCGGGAGCAGTACTTC
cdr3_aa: CASSRRGSREQYF

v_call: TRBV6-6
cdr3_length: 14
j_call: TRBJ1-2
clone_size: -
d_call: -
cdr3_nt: TGTGCCAGCGCCGAGGGAAGCACTTACTATGGCTACACCTTC
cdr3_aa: CASAEGSTYYGYTF

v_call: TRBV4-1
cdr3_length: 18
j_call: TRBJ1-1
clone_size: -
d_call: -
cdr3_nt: TGCGCCAGCAGCCAAGTTACGGACAGAAAAGAGATGAACACTGAAGCTTTCTTT
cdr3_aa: CASSQVTDRKEMNTEAFF

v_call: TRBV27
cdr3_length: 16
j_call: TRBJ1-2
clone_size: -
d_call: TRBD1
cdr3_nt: TGTGCCAGCAGTTTATGGCCGGACAGGTTGAACTATGGCTACACCTTC
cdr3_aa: CASSLWPDRLNYGYTF

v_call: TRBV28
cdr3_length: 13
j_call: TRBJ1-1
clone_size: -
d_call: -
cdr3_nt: TGTGCCAGCAGTTCTGGACAGAACACTGAAGCTTTCTTT
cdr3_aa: CASSSGQNTEAFF

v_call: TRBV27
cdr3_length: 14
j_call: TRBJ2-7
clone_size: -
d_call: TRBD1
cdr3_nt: TGTGCCAGCAGCCCAGAGGGGGACAGGGATGAGCAGTACTTC
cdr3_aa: CASSPEGDRDEQYF

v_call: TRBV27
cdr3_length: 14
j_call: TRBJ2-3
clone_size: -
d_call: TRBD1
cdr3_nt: TGTGCCAGCAGCAGGGACAGGGGTTCAGATACGCAGTATTTT
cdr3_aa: CASSRDRGSDTQYF

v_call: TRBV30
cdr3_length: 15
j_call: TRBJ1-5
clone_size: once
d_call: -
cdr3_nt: TGTGCCTGGAGTCCCGGGACAACCAGCAATCAGCCCCAGCATTTT
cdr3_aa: CAWSPGTTSNQPQHF

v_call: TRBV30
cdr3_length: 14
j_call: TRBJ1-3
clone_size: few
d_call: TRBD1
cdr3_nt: TGTGCCTTCCGGGACAGGGCTTCTGGAAACACCATATATTTT
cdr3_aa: CAFRDRASGNTIYF

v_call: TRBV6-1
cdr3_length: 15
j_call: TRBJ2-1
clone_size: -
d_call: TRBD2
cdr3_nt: TGTGCCAGCAGTGAAACGGCGGGGGGGCGCAATGAGCAGTTCTTC
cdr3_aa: CASSETAGGRNEQFF

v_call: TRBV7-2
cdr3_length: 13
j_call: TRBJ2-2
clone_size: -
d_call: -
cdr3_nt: TGTGCCAGCAGCTTAGGTATAGTCGGGGAGCTGTTTTTT
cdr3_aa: CASSLGIVGELFF

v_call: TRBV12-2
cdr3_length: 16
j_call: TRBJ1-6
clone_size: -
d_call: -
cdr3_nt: TGTGCAAGTCGCTTAGCTTTTGAGAGATATAATTCACCCCTCCACTTT
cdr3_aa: CASRLAFERYNSPLHF

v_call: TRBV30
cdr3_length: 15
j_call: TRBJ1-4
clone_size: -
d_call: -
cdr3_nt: TGTGCCTGGAGTGTACCGGAACAGGCAACCGAAAAACTGTTTTTT
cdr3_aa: CAWSVPEQATEKLFF

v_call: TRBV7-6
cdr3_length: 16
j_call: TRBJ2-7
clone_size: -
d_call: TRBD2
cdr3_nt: TGTGCCAGCAGCTCCCCAGGAGCGGGAGGTACTGACGAGCAGTACTTC
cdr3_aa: CASSSPGAGGTDEQYF

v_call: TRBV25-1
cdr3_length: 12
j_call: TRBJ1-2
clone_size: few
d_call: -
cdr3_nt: TGTGCCAGCAGTGAAGTCTCGGGGGGCTACACCTTC
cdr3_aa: CASSEVSGGYTF

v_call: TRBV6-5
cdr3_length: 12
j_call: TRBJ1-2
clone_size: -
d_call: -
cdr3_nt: TGTGCCAGCACCCAACAGGGAAATGGCTACACCTTC
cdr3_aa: CASTQQGNGYTF

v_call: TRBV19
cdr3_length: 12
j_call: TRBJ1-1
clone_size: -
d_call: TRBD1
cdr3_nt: TGTGCCAGTACCCACAGGGGATCGGAAGCTTTCTTT
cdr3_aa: CASTHRGSEAFF

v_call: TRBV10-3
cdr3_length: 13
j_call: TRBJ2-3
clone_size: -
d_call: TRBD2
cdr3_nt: TGTGCCGTAGCGGGGGGGGGCACAGATACGCAGTATTTT
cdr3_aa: CAVAGGGTDTQYF

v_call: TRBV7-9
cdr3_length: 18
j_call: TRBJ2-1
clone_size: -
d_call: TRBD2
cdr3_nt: TGTGCCAGCAGCTTCGGACTAGCGGGGGGTAGCTCCTACAATGAGCAGTTCTTC
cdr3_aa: CASSFGLAGGSSYNEQFF

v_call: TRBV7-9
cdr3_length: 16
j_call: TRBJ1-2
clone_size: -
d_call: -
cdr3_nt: TGTGCCAGCAGCCCATCGGACAGCACACTTAACTATGGCTACACCTTC
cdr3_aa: CASSPSDSTLNYGYTF

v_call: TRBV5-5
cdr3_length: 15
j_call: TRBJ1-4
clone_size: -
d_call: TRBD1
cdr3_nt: TGTGCCAGCAGGCGGGACAGGGATGCTAATGAAAAACTGTTTTTT
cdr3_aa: CASRRDRDANEKLFF

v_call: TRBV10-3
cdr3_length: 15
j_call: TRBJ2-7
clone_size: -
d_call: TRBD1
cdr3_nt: TGTGCCATCAGGGGACCCGGGACAGATTATTACGAGCAGTACTTC
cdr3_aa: CAIRGPGTDYYEQYF

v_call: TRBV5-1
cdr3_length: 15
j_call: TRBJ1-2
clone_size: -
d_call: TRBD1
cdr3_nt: TGCGCCAGCAGTCCCGAGGGGACAGCCGACTATGGCTACACCTTC
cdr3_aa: CASSPEGTADYGYTF

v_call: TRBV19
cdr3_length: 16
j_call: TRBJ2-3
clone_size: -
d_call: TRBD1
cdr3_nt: TGTGCCAGTAGCCAAACGGGACAGGGAGTCACAGATACGCAGTATTTT
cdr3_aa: CASSQTGQGVTDTQYF

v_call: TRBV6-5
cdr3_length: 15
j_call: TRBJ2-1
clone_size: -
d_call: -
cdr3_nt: TGTGCCAGCAGTTACTCGAGGCTAGCGATGCATGAGCAGTTCTTC
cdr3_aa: CASSYSRLAMHEQFF

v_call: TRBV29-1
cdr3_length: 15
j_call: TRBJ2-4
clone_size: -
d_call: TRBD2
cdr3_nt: TGCAGCGTTGCCCGGACTAGCTCTGGAGGAAAAGGTCTTTACTTC
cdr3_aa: CSVARTSSGGKGLYF

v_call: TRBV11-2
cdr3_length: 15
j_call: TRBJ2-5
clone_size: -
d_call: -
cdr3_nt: TGTGCCAGCAGCCTGTCGGGGGGCCGGTTGGAGACCCAGTACTTC
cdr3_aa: CASSLSGGRLETQYF

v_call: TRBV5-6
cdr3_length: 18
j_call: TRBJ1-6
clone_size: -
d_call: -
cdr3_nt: TGTGCCAGCAGCGGAAAGGCCACCGGGAGCTCCTATAATTCACCCCTCCACTTT
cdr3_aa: CASSGKATGSSYNSPLHF

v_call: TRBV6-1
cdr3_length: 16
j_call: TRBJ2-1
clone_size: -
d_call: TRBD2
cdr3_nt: TGTGCCAGCAGTGTTGGATTGGGGGGGGGAAGTTATGAGCAGTTCTTC
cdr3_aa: CASSVGLGGGSYEQFF

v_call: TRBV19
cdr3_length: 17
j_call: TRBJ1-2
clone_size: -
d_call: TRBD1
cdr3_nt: TGTGCCAGTGTCCACGGGGACAGCCGATACACTAACTATGGCTACACCTTC
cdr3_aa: CASVHGDSRYTNYGYTF

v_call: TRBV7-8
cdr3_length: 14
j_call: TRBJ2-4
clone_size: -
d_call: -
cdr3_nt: TGTGCCAGCAGCACGACTCCCAGTGGAAACATTCAGTACTTC
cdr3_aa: CASSTTPSGNIQYF

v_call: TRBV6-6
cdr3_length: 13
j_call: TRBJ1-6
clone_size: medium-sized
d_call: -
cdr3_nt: TGTGCCAGCAGTTCGACAGAGAATTCACCCCTCCACTTT
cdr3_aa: CASSSTENSPLHF